The rows below give T cell receptor beta chains drawn from one sample of a study of cytomegalovirus exposure and HLA in healthy donors. Libraries were prepared by immunoSEQ multiplex PCR; TCRdb keeps only in-frame clonotypes and omits some of them. Of about 150,000 clones listed, around 81% are singletons. The specimen sequenced was PBMCs. These receptors all come from a woman aged 35 to 49 in good health and CMV-seropositive. CDR3s include the opening cysteine and the closing phenylalanine or tryptophan. The D gene is left open where the match is weak. Clone size is stated in some rows and not others, as once, few, many or a class when expanded.

j_gene,abundance,v_gene,d_gene,CDR3aa,CDR3nt
TRBJ2-1,-,TRBV6-4,-,CASSDSGRGAYNEQFF,TGTGCCAGCAGTGACTCGGGGCGGGGCGCCTACAATGAGCAGTTCTTC
TRBJ2-7,-,TRBV6-1,-,CASMRGSVYEQYF,TGTGCCAGCATGCGGGGTTCCGTATACGAGCAGTACTTC
TRBJ2-2,few,TRBV5-1,-,CASRQGTGELFF,TGCGCGAGCAGGCAGGGCACCGGGGAGCTGTTTTTT
TRBJ2-1,once,TRBV29-1,-,CSGAGTYNEQFF,TGCAGCGGAGCCGGGACATACAATGAGCAGTTCTTC
TRBJ2-5,-,TRBV6-1,-,CASSEAGPEPWGTQYF,TGTGCCAGCAGTGAAGCTGGGCCGGAGCCCTGGGGCACCCAGTACTTC
TRBJ1-5,-,TRBV6-5,TRBD1,CASSQDRASQPQHF,TGTGCCAGCAGTCAGGACAGGGCGTCTCAGCCCCAGCATTTT
TRBJ2-2,-,TRBV7-9,-,CASSPRQANTGELFF,TGTGCCAGCAGCCCCCGACAGGCGAACACCGGGGAGCTGTTTTTT
TRBJ2-3,-,TRBV10-1,TRBD2,CASSPGERDRDTQYF,TGCGCCAGCAGTCCCGGGGAGCGGGACCGAGATACGCAGTATTTT
TRBJ2-5,-,TRBV7-9,-,CASSSIPAQYF,TGTGCCAGCAGCTCAATTCCGGCCCAGTACTTC
TRBJ2-3,-,TRBV18,TRBD1,CASSLPGQSTDTQYF,TGTGCCAGCTCACTGCCGGGACAGAGCACAGATACGCAGTATTTT
TRBJ1-1,-,TRBV6-5,-,CASSRVGNTEAFF,TGTGCCAGCAGTCGAGTCGGGAACACTGAAGCTTTCTTT
TRBJ2-1,-,TRBV30,TRBD2,CAWGARGRVSYNEQFF,TGTGCCTGGGGAGCTCGCGGGAGGGTCTCCTACAATGAGCAGTTCTTC
TRBJ1-2,-,TRBV7-8,TRBD1,CASSLGSGQGNYGYTF,TGTGCCAGCAGCTTAGGCTCGGGACAGGGGAACTATGGCTACACCTTC
TRBJ1-2,-,TRBV19,-,CASSFPGQGNYGYTF,TGTGCCAGTAGTTTCCCCGGGCAGGGTAACTATGGCTACACCTTC
TRBJ1-5,-,TRBV6-1,-,CASDRRSNQPQHF,TGTGCCAGCGACAGGAGGAGCAATCAGCCCCAGCATTTT
TRBJ2-7,once,TRBV11-2,TRBD2,CASSPGLAGGYEQYF,TGTGCCAGCAGCCCCGGACTAGCGGGCGGCTACGAGCAGTACTTC
TRBJ2-1,-,TRBV14,-,CASSQEARVSSYNEQFF,TGTGCCAGCAGCCAAGAGGCGCGGGTGAGCTCCTACAATGAGCAGTTCTTC
TRBJ1-1,-,TRBV4-1,TRBD1,CASSQGQGMNTEAFF,TGCGCCAGCAGCCAGGGACAGGGCATGAACACTGAAGCTTTCTTT
TRBJ2-1,-,TRBV6-5,TRBD2,CAAGGSSYNEQFF,TGTGCCGCGGGGGGCAGCTCCTACAATGAGCAGTTCTTC
TRBJ2-2,-,TRBV7-9,TRBD2,CASSAHSGRPNTGELFF,TGTGCCAGCAGCGCCCATAGCGGGAGGCCAAACACCGGGGAGCTGTTTTTT
TRBJ2-2,-,TRBV7-8,-,CASSLAKIVGNTGELFF,TGTGCCAGCAGCTTAGCGAAGATTGTCGGGAACACCGGGGAGCTGTTTTTT
TRBJ2-5,-,TRBV7-6,TRBD2,CASSSLAGSWETQYF,TGTGCCAGCAGCTCACTAGCGGGATCCTGGGAGACCCAGTACTTC
TRBJ2-7,-,TRBV7-9,-,CASSLVREQYF,TGTGCCAGCAGCTTAGTGAGGGAGCAGTACTTC
TRBJ2-1,-,TRBV5-4,TRBD2,CASSWGLAGNNEQFF,TGTGCCAGCAGCTGGGGACTAGCGGGGAACAATGAGCAGTTCTTC
TRBJ2-1,-,TRBV27,TRBD2,CASSRLAGLSNEQFF,TGTGCCAGCAGTCGACTAGCGGGGCTAAGCAATGAGCAGTTCTTC
TRBJ2-7,-,TRBV19,-,CASRRGHTKPYEQYF,TGTGCCAGTAGAAGGGGACACACTAAGCCCTACGAGCAGTACTTC
TRBJ2-7,few,TRBV15,-,CATKQGLRYEQYF,TGTGCCACCAAACAGGGCCTGAGGTACGAGCAGTACTTC
TRBJ2-1,-,TRBV28,TRBD2,CASSSQSGTSYNEQFF,TGTGCCAGCAGTTCCCAGAGTGGGACTAGTTACAATGAGCAGTTCTTC
TRBJ1-4,once,TRBV5-1,-,CASSLLENEKLFF,TGCGCCAGCAGCTTGCTGGAGAATGAAAAACTGTTTTTT
TRBJ2-7,-,TRBV11-2,-,CASSFLTGKQYEQYF,TGTGCCAGCAGCTTTTTAACAGGGAAGCAGTACGAGCAGTACTTC
TRBJ2-7,-,TRBV11-2,-,CASSLASSYEQYF,TGTGCCAGCAGCTTGGCTAGCTCCTACGAGCAGTACTTC
TRBJ2-4,-,TRBV9,TRBD2,CASSTPGTSGGQNIQYF,TGTGCCAGCAGCACCCCCGGGACTAGCGGGGGCCAAAACATTCAGTACTTC
TRBJ2-2,-,TRBV5-1,TRBD1,CASSLGDRGLTGELFF,TGCGCCAGCAGCTTGGGGGACAGGGGGCTTACCGGGGAGCTGTTTTTT
TRBJ2-1,-,TRBV9,-,CASSVELRASYNEQFF,TGTGCCAGCAGCGTAGAACTACGCGCCTCCTACAATGAGCAGTTCTTC
TRBJ2-3,-,TRBV11-3,-,CASSLQGTSTDTQYF,TGTGCCAGCAGCTTGCAGGGAACTAGCACAGATACGCAGTATTTT
TRBJ2-7,-,TRBV11-2,TRBD2,CASSLRLAGVSSYEQYF,TGTGCCAGCAGCTTGAGACTAGCGGGAGTTAGCTCCTACGAGCAGTACTTC
TRBJ2-7,-,TRBV13,-,CASSSSGGGAGYEQYF,TGTGCCAGCAGCTCATCGGGTGGGGGCGCGGGCTACGAGCAGTACTTC
TRBJ1-3,once,TRBV5-1,-,CASSLAVSGNTIYF,TGCGCCAGCAGCTTGGCCGTCTCTGGAAACACCATATATTTT
TRBJ2-5,-,TRBV9,TRBD2,CASSAAGGQETQYF,TGTGCCAGCAGCGCGGCGGGGGGCCAAGAGACCCAGTACTTC
TRBJ2-5,-,TRBV12-5,TRBD1,CASGSGQMGKETQYF,TGTGCTAGTGGGTCGGGACAGATGGGAAAAGAGACCCAGTACTTC
TRBJ2-1,once,TRBV30,-,CATEGRYNEQFF,TGTGCCACCGAGGGCCGTTACAATGAGCAGTTCTTC
TRBJ1-5,-,TRBV27,TRBD1,CASSPDRGGGQPQHF,TGTGCCAGCAGTCCCGACAGGGGTGGAGGTCAGCCCCAGCATTTT